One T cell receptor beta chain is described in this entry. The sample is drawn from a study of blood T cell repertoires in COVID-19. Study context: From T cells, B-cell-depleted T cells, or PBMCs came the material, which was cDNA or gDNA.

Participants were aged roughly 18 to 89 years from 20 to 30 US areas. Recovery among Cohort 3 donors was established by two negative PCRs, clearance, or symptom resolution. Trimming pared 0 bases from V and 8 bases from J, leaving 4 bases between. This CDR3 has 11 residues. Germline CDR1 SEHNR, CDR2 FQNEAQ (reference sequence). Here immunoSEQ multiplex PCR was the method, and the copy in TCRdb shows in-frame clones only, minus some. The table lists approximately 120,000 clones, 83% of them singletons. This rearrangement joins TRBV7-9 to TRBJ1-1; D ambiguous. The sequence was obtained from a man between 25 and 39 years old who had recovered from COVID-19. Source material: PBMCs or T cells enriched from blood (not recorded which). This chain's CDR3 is CASSLATEAFF. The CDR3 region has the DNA TGTGCCAGCAGCTTAGCAACAGAAGCTTTCTTT.